This T cell receptor beta chain was sequenced in a study of cytomegalovirus exposure and HLA in healthy donors. PCR used 60 Vbeta primers and 13 Jbeta primers. The method was immunoSEQ multiplex PCR; TCRdb's version includes in-frame clones alone and lacks a portion of them. The repertoire holds 90,000 to 110,000 clones, with 60% to 85% as singletons. The CDR3 sequence is 16 residues long. CDR1 and CDR2 from the germline V gene are SGHNT and YYREEE (reference sequence). The trim removed 3 bases at V and 5 bases at J, leaving 11 bases unmatched. Input material: PBMCs. V and J are TRBV5-4 and TRBJ1-1, with 9 bases lining up with TRBD1. The TCR sequence derives from a male donor in good health and CMV-seronegative. CDR3 sequence reads: CASSWNRGRGMTEAFF. In DNA form, the CDR3 reads TGTGCCAGCAGCTGGAACAGGGGGCGTGGGATGACTGAAGCTTTCTTT. The full variable domain, completed using reference TRBV5-4 and TRBJ1-1, is ETGVTQSPTHLIKTRGQQVTLRCSSQSGHNTVSWYQQALGQGPQFIFQYYREEENGRGNFPPRFSGLQFPNYSSELNVNALELDDSALYLCASSWNRGRGMTEAFFGQGTRLTVV.